A selection of T cell receptor beta chains follows, all from one sample in a study of identical twins. TCRdb recomputed calls from the 5' RACE reads with MiXCR, one row per CDR3 protein. The sample shows roughly 630,000 distinct CDR3 sequences, around 7.4% of them seen only once. The sample was also reused in another study, on yellow fever vaccine responses in identical twins.

Sequenced material: PBMCs. These receptors were collected from a woman aged 18 to 35 in good health. Both conserved end residues are part of each CDR3. D genes are given only for firm matches. Clone size is shown for a subset of rows, as once, few, many or a class of expanded clone.

cdr3_nt: TGTGCCAGCAGCGTAGCTACAGGGACCAGCTACGAGCAGTACTTC
cdr3_aa: CASSVATGTSYEQYF
v_call: TRBV9
clone_size: .
d_call: .
j_call: TRBJ2-7

cdr3_nt: TGCGCCAGCAGCATAGAGACTACCACCGGCACAGATACGCAGTATTTT
cdr3_aa: CASSIETTTGTDTQYF
v_call: TRBV5-1
clone_size: many
d_call: .
j_call: TRBJ2-3

cdr3_nt: TGTGCCAGCAGACGGGACAGCTATGGCTACACCTTC
cdr3_aa: CASRRDSYGYTF
v_call: TRBV6-5
clone_size: many
d_call: TRBD1
j_call: TRBJ1-2

cdr3_nt: TGTGCCATCCCTGACAGGGAAAAAGTGATAAGCCATCAGCCCCAGCATTTT
cdr3_aa: CAIPDREKVISHQPQHF
v_call: TRBV10-3
clone_size: few
d_call: TRBD1
j_call: TRBJ1-5

cdr3_nt: TGCAGTGCTAGGGGACAGAGTCACAATGAGCAGTTCTTC
cdr3_aa: CSARGQSHNEQFF
v_call: TRBV20-1
clone_size: .
d_call: TRBD1
j_call: TRBJ2-1

cdr3_nt: TGTGCCAGCTCACTGGGACAGGGAGGCACTGAAGCTTTCTTT
cdr3_aa: CASSLGQGGTEAFF
v_call: TRBV5-1
clone_size: many
d_call: TRBD1
j_call: TRBJ1-1

cdr3_nt: TGCAGCGTCTCCCTCGGTAGCTCTGGGGCCAACGTCCTGACTTTC
cdr3_aa: CSVSLGSSGANVLTF
v_call: TRBV29-1
clone_size: few
d_call: .
j_call: TRBJ2-6

cdr3_nt: TGTGCCAGCAGCTTAGGACAGGGGGTACATGGCTACACCTTC
cdr3_aa: CASSLGQGVHGYTF
v_call: TRBV7-9
clone_size: many
d_call: TRBD1
j_call: TRBJ1-2

cdr3_nt: TGTGCCAGCAGCCCCCCGAAGGGTAACTACTACGAGCAGTACTTC
cdr3_aa: CASSPPKGNYYEQYF
v_call: TRBV9
clone_size: .
d_call: .
j_call: TRBJ2-7

cdr3_nt: TGTGCCAGCAGTTCTCTGTCCAATGAGCAGTTCTTC
cdr3_aa: CASSSLSNEQFF
v_call: TRBV28
clone_size: few
d_call: .
j_call: TRBJ2-1

cdr3_nt: TGTGCCAGCAGTCGCGGCGGGGGGCCCCCAGATACGCAGTATTTT
cdr3_aa: CASSRGGGPPDTQYF
v_call: TRBV11-2
clone_size: few
d_call: TRBD2
j_call: TRBJ2-3

cdr3_nt: TGTGCCAGCAGCTGGGGGACTAGCGGCACAGATACGCAGTATTTT
cdr3_aa: CASSWGTSGTDTQYF
v_call: TRBV7-9
clone_size: .
d_call: TRBD2
j_call: TRBJ2-3

cdr3_nt: TGTGCCAGCAGACCGACAGGGGTTGGTGGGGCCAACGTCCTGACTTTC
cdr3_aa: CASRPTGVGGANVLTF
v_call: TRBV12-3/TRBV12-4
clone_size: .
d_call: TRBD1
j_call: TRBJ2-6

cdr3_nt: TGTGCCAGCAGTGACTTAGTGGACACCGGGGAGCTGTTTTTT
cdr3_aa: CASSDLVDTGELFF
v_call: TRBV6-1
clone_size: many
d_call: .
j_call: TRBJ2-2

cdr3_nt: TGTGCCAGCAGTCGGAGACCGGGACAGGGGCTGCAAGAGACCCAGTACTTC
cdr3_aa: CASSRRPGQGLQETQYF
v_call: TRBV12-3/TRBV12-4
clone_size: .
d_call: TRBD1
j_call: TRBJ2-5

cdr3_nt: TGTGCCAGCAGTTCTAATAGACTAGCGGGAGACCTAGAGGGAGAGCAGTTCTTC
cdr3_aa: CASSSNRLAGDLEGEQFF
v_call: TRBV12-3/TRBV12-4
clone_size: .
d_call: TRBD2
j_call: TRBJ2-1

cdr3_nt: TGTGCCAGCAGCCACCCAGGGGGCGGTGAGCAGTTCTTC
cdr3_aa: CASSHPGGGEQFF
v_call: TRBV3-1
clone_size: .
d_call: TRBD1
j_call: TRBJ2-1

cdr3_nt: TGTGCCAGCAGTGAATCCGCAGGAAATTCACCCCTCCACTTT
cdr3_aa: CASSESAGNSPLHF
v_call: TRBV2
clone_size: many
d_call: .
j_call: TRBJ1-6

cdr3_nt: TGTGCCAGCAGTGAATTGGGGGAGTTCCCATACTCTGGGGCCAACGTCCTGACTTTC
cdr3_aa: CASSELGEFPYSGANVLTF
v_call: TRBV25-1
clone_size: .
d_call: .
j_call: TRBJ2-6

cdr3_nt: TGCAGCGGGACCATCCCCGAGACCAAAAACATTCAGTACTTC
cdr3_aa: CSGTIPETKNIQYF
v_call: TRBV29-1
clone_size: few
d_call: .
j_call: TRBJ2-4

cdr3_nt: TGCAGTGCAAGACGGGGAATGGCTGAAGCTTTCTTT
cdr3_aa: CSARRGMAEAFF
v_call: TRBV20-1
clone_size: .
d_call: .
j_call: TRBJ1-1

cdr3_nt: TGTGCCAGCAGCTTAGTGAGTCCTCCGAACGCCGGGGAGCTGTTTTTT
cdr3_aa: CASSLVSPPNAGELFF
v_call: TRBV11-2
clone_size: few
d_call: .
j_call: TRBJ2-2

cdr3_nt: TGCAGTGCTACCCCGACTAGCGGGACTTCTTACGGGGAGCTGTTTTTT
cdr3_aa: CSATPTSGTSYGELFF
v_call: TRBV20-1
clone_size: few
d_call: TRBD2
j_call: TRBJ2-2

cdr3_nt: TGTGCCAGCAGTAACAGGGCCCCCTATGGCTACACCTTC
cdr3_aa: CASSNRAPYGYTF
v_call: TRBV12-3/TRBV12-4
clone_size: many
d_call: .
j_call: TRBJ1-2

cdr3_nt: TGTGCCAGCAGCCATGACCCGGGGGGGCTAGCTGAAGCTTTCTTT
cdr3_aa: CASSHDPGGLAEAFF
v_call: TRBV14
clone_size: .
d_call: .
j_call: TRBJ1-1

cdr3_nt: TGTGCCAGCAGCGTAGGGCCCGGCCAGCCCCAGCATTTT
cdr3_aa: CASSVGPGQPQHF
v_call: TRBV9
clone_size: few
d_call: .
j_call: TRBJ1-5

cdr3_nt: TGCGCCAGCAGTTACCGGGACCTCACAGATACGCAGTATTTT
cdr3_aa: CASSYRDLTDTQYF
v_call: TRBV5-1
clone_size: .
d_call: .
j_call: TRBJ2-3

cdr3_nt: TGTGCCAGCAGTGCCTCGACAGGGTTCGAGCAGTTCTTC
cdr3_aa: CASSASTGFEQFF
v_call: TRBV25-1
clone_size: few
d_call: TRBD1
j_call: TRBJ2-1

cdr3_nt: TGTGCCAGCAGGCCCTTCGAGGGGCTTTCACGAGAGACCCAGTACTTC
cdr3_aa: CASRPFEGLSRETQYF
v_call: TRBV3-1
clone_size: few
d_call: .
j_call: TRBJ2-5

cdr3_nt: TGTGCCAGCAGGGGGTGGGGCAGGGAGCAGTTCTTC
cdr3_aa: CASRGWGREQFF
v_call: TRBV2
clone_size: many
d_call: .
j_call: TRBJ2-1

cdr3_nt: TGTGCCAGCTCACCGACAGTTACCAATGAGCAGTTCTTC
cdr3_aa: CASSPTVTNEQFF
v_call: TRBV28
clone_size: many
d_call: .
j_call: TRBJ2-1

cdr3_nt: TGTGCCAGCAGCCAGACCGGGACAGGGACCGATGGCTACACCTTC
cdr3_aa: CASSQTGTGTDGYTF
v_call: TRBV5-4
clone_size: few
d_call: TRBD1
j_call: TRBJ1-2

cdr3_nt: TGCGCCAGCAGCCAAGAGACGAGCGACACCGGGGAGCTGTTTTTT
cdr3_aa: CASSQETSDTGELFF
v_call: TRBV4-1
clone_size: few
d_call: .
j_call: TRBJ2-2

cdr3_nt: TGTGCCAGCAGTTTGACAGCTTTCACAGATACGCAGTATTTT
cdr3_aa: CASSLTAFTDTQYF
v_call: TRBV12-3/TRBV12-4
clone_size: many
d_call: .
j_call: TRBJ2-3

cdr3_nt: TGTGCCAGCAGCCCCGTGGCAGGGTGGTCCAACGAGCAGTACTTC
cdr3_aa: CASSPVAGWSNEQYF
v_call: TRBV28
clone_size: few
d_call: .
j_call: TRBJ2-7

cdr3_nt: TGTGCCAGCAGCTTAGATGGGCAGCAGAACACCGGGGAGCTGTTTTTT
cdr3_aa: CASSLDGQQNTGELFF
v_call: TRBV7-8
clone_size: many
d_call: .
j_call: TRBJ2-2

cdr3_nt: TGTGCCAGCAGTCCCCGACTAGCGGGGAACAATGAGCAGTTCTTC
cdr3_aa: CASSPRLAGNNEQFF
v_call: TRBV19
clone_size: few
d_call: TRBD2
j_call: TRBJ2-1

cdr3_nt: TGCGCCAGCAAGGAAGGAGGACAGGGGTTTAATGAGCAGTTCTTC
cdr3_aa: CASKEGGQGFNEQFF
v_call: TRBV5-1
clone_size: few
d_call: TRBD1
j_call: TRBJ2-1

cdr3_nt: TGCGCCAGCAGCCGGGCAGACAGGGCAACTGAAGCTTTCTTT
cdr3_aa: CASSRADRATEAFF
v_call: TRBV5-1
clone_size: .
d_call: TRBD1
j_call: TRBJ1-1

cdr3_nt: TGTGCCAGCAGTTTACGGGGAGGGAGGGCTTTCTTT
cdr3_aa: CASSLRGGRAFF
v_call: TRBV12-3/TRBV12-4
clone_size: many
d_call: .
j_call: TRBJ1-1

cdr3_nt: TGTGCCAGCAGCCACCAGGCCCCGATGAACACTGAAGCTTTCTTT
cdr3_aa: CASSHQAPMNTEAFF
v_call: TRBV3-1
clone_size: many
d_call: .
j_call: TRBJ1-1

cdr3_nt: TGTGCCAGCAGGAGGGCGGGGGGGTTCTACAATGAGCAGTTCTTC
cdr3_aa: CASRRAGGFYNEQFF
v_call: TRBV6-1
clone_size: .
d_call: TRBD2
j_call: TRBJ2-1

cdr3_nt: TGTGCCAGCAGCCCCGGACAGGGGTTTGGACAGCCCCAGCATTTT
cdr3_aa: CASSPGQGFGQPQHF
v_call: TRBV5-8
clone_size: .
d_call: TRBD1
j_call: TRBJ1-5